This entry lists 32 T cell receptor beta chains sequenced from one sample in a study of T cells after somatic rescue of genetic block. The repertoire was sequenced with immunoSEQ multiplex PCR; TCRdb's copy has only in-frame clones and lacks some. The sample has 95,000 to 120,000 clones; over 80% are singletons. Sequenced: peripheral blood mononuclear cells (PBMCs). The source is a woman aged 18-30 years.

The chain carries TRBV18 and TRBJ1-1; D gene ambiguous. Trimming took off 3 bases at V and 1 base at J, with 6 bases between the two ends. The CDR3 is made up of 13 amino acids. Looked up from germline, CDR1 is KGHSH and CDR2 is LQKENI. Here the CDR3 DNA reads TGTGCCAGCTCACCTGTCGAGAACACTGAAGCTTTCTTT. Residues: CASSPVENTEAFF.

The genes are TRBV6-5 and TRBJ2-2; D call uncertain. CDR3 length: 16 amino acids. The ends were cut back, 4 bases at V and 0 bases at J, with 12 bases in the middle. Germline loops: CDR1 MNHEY, CDR2 SVGAGI. The CDR3 region has the DNA TGTGCCAGCAGTTGGGTGAGCGTCGCGAACACCGGGGAGCTGTTTTTT. Protein sequence: CASSWVSVANTGELFF.

The chain couples TRBV19 to TRBJ2-1; 10 bases align to TRBD1. Germline V CDR1 and CDR2: LNHDA, SQIVND (reference sequence). The CDR3 is 14 amino acids. V lost 9 bases and J lost 7; bases outside the gene matches: 9. CDR3 sequence: CASIPRDRGNEQFF. As DNA, the CDR3 is TGTGCCAGCATCCCCCGGGACAGGGGAAATGAGCAGTTCTTC.

The chain combines TRBV9 with TRBJ2-5; 11 bases fit TRBD2. Germline CDR1 and CDR2: SGDLS and YYNGEE. The trim removed 0 bases at V and 3 bases at J, leaving 4 bases unmatched. The CDR3 has 16 residues. The CDR3 DNA sequence: TGTGCCAGCAGCGTAGCTAGCGGGGGGCAAGAAGAGACCCAGTACTTC. Protein: CASSVASGGQEETQYF.

The V and J genes are TRBV19 and TRBJ2-3, with D perhaps matching TRBD2 (7 bases). V was shortened by 2 bases and J by 4 bases, with 13 bases between the two germline ends. In germline, CDR1 is LNHDA, CDR2 SQIVND (reference sequence). The CDR3 runs to 15 residues. CDR3 sequence reads: CASSISGGAPDTQYF. In DNA, the CDR3 is TGTGCCAGTAGTATAAGTGGGGGGGCCCCAGATACGCAGTATTTT.

The chain joins TRBV6-1 to TRBJ1-1, with 8 bases that match TRBD1. The CDR3 is made up of 15 amino acids. CDR1 and CDR2 from the germline V gene are MNHNS and SASEGT. With V trimmed by 4 bases and J by 1 base, 5 bases remained unmatched. The CDR3 nucleotides are TGTGCCAGCAGTGCTTTGGGGACAGGGAACACTGAAGCTTTCTTT. Protein sequence: CASSALGTGNTEAFF.

This clone was detected once. Other DNA sequences in the same sample also yield this CDR3. V usage is TRBV6-4 and J usage is TRBJ1-5; TRBD1 matches 7 bases. V lost 2 bases, J lost 2 bases, and 3 bases stayed unmatched. Germline CDR1 reads MRHNA; CDR2 reads SNTAGT. The CDR3 has 15 residues. The CDR3, as DNA: TGTGCCAGCAGTGACACAACAGGGGGCAATCAGCCCCAGCATTTT. This codes for CASSDTTGGNQPQHF.

The chain is built from TRBV7-2 and TRBJ1-1; D ambiguous. The CDR3 length is 14 residues. Trimming cost V 0 bases and J 8 bases, with 13 bases left between them. Germline lookup yields CDR1 SGHTA and CDR2 FQGNSA. The CDR3 loop reads CASSLALGNQEAFF. The CDR3 bases are TGTGCCAGCAGCTTAGCTTTAGGGAACCAAGAAGCTTTCTTT.

The chain has TRBV7-8 and TRBJ1-2; no reliable D call. This CDR3 contains 13 residues. Germline V gives CDR1 SGHVS, CDR2 FQNEAQ. Trimming took 0 bases from V and 6 from J, leaving 8 bases between them. In nucleotides, the CDR3 is TGTGCCAGCAGCTTAGCCACAAGGCATGGCTACACCTTC. Translation gives CASSLATRHGYTF.

This chain uses TRBV7-9 with TRBJ2-1; TRBD2 agrees at 8 bases. CDR1 SEHNR and CDR2 FQNEAQ come from the germline V gene (reference sequence). V shed 5 bases and J 5 bases; nucleotides not matched to a gene: 11. There are 16 residues in the CDR3. Written as DNA, the CDR3 is TGTGCCAGCAGCGTCGCACTAGCGGATCCGAACAATGAGCAGTTCTTC. Protein: CASSVALADPNNEQFF.

This chain uses TRBV6-6 with TRBJ2-1, with 11 bases that match TRBD1. Trimming cost V 0 bases and J 6 bases; bases outside gene matches: 4. There are 16 residues in the CDR3. Germline V gene lookup returns CDR1 MNHNY and CDR2 SVGAGI (reference sequence). The CDR3 protein is CASSYSLGQGVNEQFF. The CDR3 DNA reads as TGTGCCAGCAGTTACTCGTTGGGACAGGGGGTCAATGAGCAGTTCTTC.

V gene TRBV15 combines with J gene TRBJ2-2, with D perhaps TRBD2 (5 bases). CDR3 length equals 16 residues. V lost 5 bases to trimming and J lost 2 bases, with 15 bases between them. In germline, CDR1 is LNHNV, CDR2 YYDKDF (reference sequence). CDR3 loop: CATSSLSGLNTGELFF. For the CDR3, the DNA is TGTGCCACCAGCTCTCTCAGCGGACTTAACACCGGGGAGCTGTTTTTT.

CDR3 sequence: CASSPGATGRTYEQYF. The CDR3, as DNA: TGTGCCAGCAGCCCGGGGGCGACAGGGAGGACCTACGAGCAGTACTTC. V is TRBV7-6 and J is TRBJ2-7; tentative D call: TRBD1 (7 bases). The CDR3 totals 16 residues. In germline, CDR1 is SGHVS, CDR2 FNYEAQ. V was trimmed by 5 bases and J by 2 bases, leaving 19 bases between them.

This clone occurred once. This chain links TRBV5-6 with TRBJ2-5; possibly TRBD1 or TRBD2 for D (5 bases each). V shed 4 bases and J shed 5 bases, with 12 bases lying between them. CDR1 is SGHDT and CDR2 is YYEEEE in the germline V gene. CDR3 length equals 13 residues. In DNA, the CDR3 is TGTGCCAGCAGCGGGGGATTCGGGGAGACCCAGTACTTC. Its translation: CASSGGFGETQYF.

This clone occurred once. The CDR3 sequence: CASRDGGAGEQFF. The CDR3 region has the DNA TGTGCCAGCAGGGATGGAGGGGCGGGTGAGCAGTTCTTC. The rearrangement joins TRBV11-2 to TRBJ2-1, with D possibly being TRBD2 (6 bases). Germline V gene lookup returns CDR1 SGHAT and CDR2 FQNNGV. The CDR3 totals 13 residues. Trimming took 6 bases from V and 9 from J, leaving 15 bases between them. Full variable domain (remainder filled in from reference TRBV11-2 and TRBJ2-1): EAGVAQSPRYKIIEKRQSVAFWCNPISGHATLYWYQQILGQGPKLLIQFQNNGVVDDSQLPKDRFSAERLKGVDSTLKIQPAKLEDSAVYLCASRDGGAGEQFFGPGTRLTVL.

The CDR3 nucleotides are TGTGCCAGTAGTAGACAGGACTCCTACGAGCAGTACTTC. As protein: CASSRQDSYEQYF. This chain uses TRBV19 with TRBJ2-7, with D tentatively TRBD1 (6 bases). The V gene's germline CDR1 is LNHDA and CDR2 SQIVND (reference sequence). V was trimmed by 4 bases and J by 0 bases, leaving 7 bases between them. This CDR3 is 13 amino acids long.

This chain joins TRBV7-3 and TRBJ2-1; 8 nucleotides agree with TRBD1. The V and J ends lost 4 bases and 0 bases, in that order; junction bases with no gene match: 2. Germline CDR1 and CDR2: SGHTA and FQGTGA. The CDR3 runs 15 residues. CDR3 nucleotide sequence: TGTGCCAGCAGCTACGACAGGGGCTCCTACAATGAGCAGTTCTTC. Its translation is CASSYDRGSYNEQFF.

The rearrangement joins TRBV7-6 to TRBJ2-2; 9 bases are shared with TRBD1. This CDR3 is 15 amino acids long. Germline CDR1 and CDR2: SGHVS and FNYEAQ. Trimming removed 4 bases from V and 6 bases from J; junction bases left unmatched: 6. The CDR3 loop is CASSYRTGEAGELFF. CDR3 in DNA: TGTGCCAGCAGCTACCGGACAGGGGAGGCCGGGGAGCTGTTTTTT.

The chain combines TRBV7-3 with TRBJ2-2, with 12 bases matching TRBD1. The germline gives CDR1 SGHTA, CDR2 FQGTGA. J was trimmed by 2 bases and V by 1 base; bases with no gene match: 2. This CDR3 spans 17 amino acids. The CDR3 DNA reads as TGTGCCAGCAGCTTAAAGGGACAGGGGGCTAACACCGGGGAGCTGTTTTTT. Its translation: CASSLKGQGANTGELFF.

This clone was seen a handful of times. The V call is TRBV29-1, the J call TRBJ1-1, with TRBD1 matching over 7 bases. Trimming took 8 bases from V and 3 from J; bases not matched to a gene: 9. Per germline, CDR1 SQVTM and CDR2 ANQGSEA. The CDR3 is 13 amino acids. The CDR3 loop is CSTRSGTDTEAFF. The CDR3 bases are TGCAGCACTCGATCCGGGACAGACACTGAAGCTTTCTTT.

This rearrangement joins TRBV13 to TRBJ2-3; 10 bases match TRBD2. The CDR3 contains 18 residues. Germline CDR1 and CDR2: PRHDT and FYEKMQ (reference sequence). The V and J ends lost 5 bases and 0 bases, in that order; junction bases with no gene match: 11. The CDR3 region is CASSRLALSGGSTDTQYF. CDR3 DNA sequence: TGTGCCAGCAGCAGATTAGCTCTTAGCGGGGGGAGCACAGATACGCAGTATTTT.

The chain links TRBV5-1 to TRBJ2-1; D gene unclear. Between the trimmed V and J ends, which lost 0 bases and 5 bases, there was a span of 9 bases. Germline-derived CDR1 and CDR2 are SGHRS and YFSETQ. The CDR3 totals 14 residues. As DNA, the CDR3 is TGCGCCAGCAGCTTGGGTAAGGCTAACAATGAGCAGTTCTTC. The encoded protein is CASSLGKANNEQFF. The variable domain in full, completed from reference TRBV5-1 and TRBJ2-1, reads KAGVTQTPRYLIKTRGQQVTLSCSPISGHRSVSWYQQTPGQGLQFLFEYFSETQRNKGNFPGRFSGRQFSNSRSEMNVSTLELGDSALYLCASSLGKANNEQFFGPGTRLTVL.

The rearrangement uses TRBV10-1 and TRBJ2-3; TRBD2 agrees at 13 bases. Germline assignment: CDR1 WNHNN and CDR2 SYGVQD (reference sequence). Trimming cost V 7 bases and J 3 bases; bases outside gene matches: 10. The CDR3 has 17 amino acids. The CDR3: CASIRTPTSGGTDTQYF. The CDR3, as DNA: TGCGCCAGCATTCGTACCCCGACTAGCGGGGGGACAGATACGCAGTATTTT.

The chain couples TRBV2 to TRBJ1-5; the match to TRBD1 covers 7 bases. This CDR3 is built from 15 residues. With V trimmed by 4 bases and J by 3 bases, 6 bases remained unmatched. Looked up from germline, CDR1 is SNHLY and CDR2 is FYNNEI. The CDR3 sequence: CASSGLTGTNQPQHF. The CDR3 region has the DNA TGTGCCAGCAGTGGACTGACAGGGACCAATCAGCCCCAGCATTTT.

The gene calls are TRBV7-9 and TRBJ2-5; D not resolved. The V gene lost 5 bases and the J gene lost 0 bases, with 10 bases spanning the gap. CDR3 length: 14 amino acids. Per the germline V gene, CDR1 is SEHNR and CDR2 is FQNEAQ (reference sequence). The CDR3 here is CASSAQVYQETQYF. CDR3 nucleotides: TGTGCCAGCAGCGCCCAGGTGTACCAAGAGACCCAGTACTTC.

V is TRBV27 and J is TRBJ2-5; TRBD1 aligns across 8 bases. J was trimmed by 7 bases and V by 2 bases; bases with no gene match: 12. The CDR3 runs 16 residues. Germline V gives CDR1 MNHEY, CDR2 SMNVEV (reference sequence). CDR3 DNA sequence: TGTGCCAGCAGTTTAAGGTCGGGGACAGGCCGTGGGACCCAGTACTTC. Translated, it gives CASSLRSGTGRGTQYF.

The chain combines TRBV4-3 with TRBJ2-2; D ambiguous. Germline CDR1 LGHNA, CDR2 YSLEER. Trimming stripped 0 bases from V and 4 bases from J, with 6 bases between. There are 14 residues in the CDR3. The CDR3 reads CASSQEIGTGELFF. The CDR3 bases are TGCGCCAGCAGCCAAGAGATCGGCACCGGGGAGCTGTTTTTT.

This sequence joins TRBV10-3 and TRBJ2-1; 7 bases line up with TRBD1. Losses at the gene ends were 8 bases for V and 9 bases for J; bases not matched to a gene: 13. CDR1 ENHRY and CDR2 SYGVKD come from the germline V gene. The CDR3 runs 14 residues. This chain's CDR3 is CAILRQGRRIEQFF. The CDR3 nucleotides are TGTGCCATCCTCCGACAGGGCCGAAGAATTGAGCAGTTCTTC.

This clone was seen a few times. Other DNA sequences in this specimen translate into the identical CDR3. The J gene is TRBJ1-1, the V gene TRBV19; weak D call: TRBD1 (6 bases). The V end lost 3 bases, the J end lost 3 bases, and 8 bases lay between the germline ends. CDR3 length: 13 amino acids. The germline V gene encodes CDR1 LNHDA and CDR2 SQIVND (reference sequence). This CDR3 reads CASSIPGDTEAFF. CDR3 DNA: TGTGCCAGTAGTATCCCAGGGGACACTGAAGCTTTCTTT.

V and J are TRBV4-3 and TRBJ2-1, with a tentative D call TRBD2 (6 bases). V was clipped by 0 bases and J by 2 bases, with 14 bases between them. The CDR3 contains 17 residues. CDR1 and CDR2 (germline): LGHNA, YSLEER. CDR3 nucleotides: TGCGCCAGCAGCCAAGATGTACGGCTAGCGACCTACAATGAGCAGTTCTTC. Its protein product is CASSQDVRLATYNEQFF.

This clone was picked up a small number of times. J is TRBJ1-6 and V is TRBV5-1, with 9 bases identical to TRBD1. The V and J ends lost 4 bases and 7 bases, in that order; junction bases with no gene match: 6. The CDR3 spans 15 residues. Germline V gives CDR1 SGHRS, CDR2 YFSETQ. As DNA, the CDR3 is TGCGCCAGCAGCCTCCCGGGACAGGGAAATTCACCCCTCCACTTT. It encodes CASSLPGQGNSPLHF.

The chain is built from TRBV7-8 and TRBJ2-7; TRBD1 matches 9 bases. CDR3 length: 14 amino acids. Germline CDR1 SGHVS, CDR2 FQNEAQ. V dropped 6 bases and J dropped 4; count of bases not matched to a gene: 7. CDR3 coding DNA: TGTGCCAGCAGTGTCGTCGGACAGGGGTACGAGCAGTACTTC. Protein sequence: CASSVVGQGYEQYF.